This T cell receptor (beta chain) was sequenced during a study of cytomegalovirus exposure and HLA in healthy donors. Study at large: Early release data held 75 million to 100 million unique TCRs from HLA-typed donors.

Study-wide points: HLA restriction was apparent for most CMV-associated TCR beta chains in a later analysis. Near-uniform donor sequencing depth was presumed by presence/absence analyses.

The germline V gene encodes CDR1 GTSNPN and CDR2 SVGIG (reference sequence). The CDR3 runs 15 residues. Germline trimming cut 2 bases from V and 0 bases from J; bases unmatched to any gene: 7. The PCR contained 60 Vbeta and 13 Jbeta primers. Generated by immunoSEQ multiplex PCR, the TCRdb table keeps only in-frame clones and is missing some. Altogether some 87,000 clones are present, over 70% being singletons, with the ten largest covering around a fifth. While unrecorded immune exposures were likely, the donors were nominally healthy when sampled. This clone was seen a few times. Its specificity is unknown.

Sequences were obtained from PBMCs. The receptor comes from a woman in her thirties or forties in good health and CMV-seropositive. V is TRBV30 and J is TRBJ2-7, with 7 bases matching TRBD2. CDR3 loop: CAWSKGSSGSYEQYF. The CDR3 DNA reads as TGTGCCTGGAGTAAGGGGTCTAGCGGCTCCTACGAGCAGTACTTC.